This T cell receptor (beta chain) was profiled in a study of Ad26.COV2.S vaccination and SARS-CoV-2 variants (dated by TCRdb to 2020 to 2023). Background for the entire study: Donors in the vaccine arm were drawn from COV1001, a multicentre, randomized, double-blind, placebo-controlled phase I-IIa trial testing Ad26.COV2.S in healthy adults. Investigators did not know the trial group allocation while performing experiments and assessing outcomes. Trial participants were randomized into five groups of five, in which low-dose or high-dose Ad26.COV2.S was given once or twice, or placebo was given on both occasions. TCRbeta repertoire sequencing was used to assess the specificity and breadth of SARS-CoV-2-reactive T cell receptors after Ad26.COV2.S vaccination. A total of around 32 samples were included in the TCR-sequenced set, comprising around 19 Ad26.COV2.S vaccine recipients, 5 placebo recipients and 8 SARS-CoV-2 convalescent individuals. Ad26.COV2.S was administered intramuscularly at 5 x 10^10 or 1 x 10^11 viral particles, either as a single shot or as two shots given 56 days apart.

Overall study results and their limits: Comparable non-spike TCR breadth was observed between vaccine and placebo recipients, consistent with only spike being contained in the vaccine. Ad26.COV2.S recipients had higher spike-specific TCR breadth than placebo recipients (P = 0.0014). It was noted by the authors that total T cell responses may have been underestimated by the TCR breadth and depth analyses. The study was not powered to compare responses between vaccine doses or regimens. Substantial breadth of spike-specific CD8+ and CD4+ T cell responses was reported after vaccination.

Turning to this clone: Its binding antigen is unknown. Base-call qualities are not available, and no considerably larger clone is one nucleotide away.

TCRbeta CDR3 regions were sequenced with the immunoSEQ Assay. After extraction, genomic DNA underwent amplification by bias-controlled multiplex PCR, followed by high-throughput sequencing. The published analysis was carried out like this. To quantify the absolute abundance of every unique TCRbeta CDR3 region, sequences were collapsed and filtered. Usable DNA was measured by amplifying reference genes present in all nucleated cells, and TCRbeta template counts were normalized to that usable DNA to estimate T cell fraction. Repertoire TCRs were annotated as SARS-CoV-2-specific when V gene, CDR3 amino acid sequence and J gene were exactly matched to a known reactive TCR set. The reference SARS-CoV-2 TCR set was obtained from MIRA and was filtered for enrichment in COVID-19-positive ImmuneCODE repertoires, whereby public or cross-reactive TCRs were removed. Based on the MIRA antigens, annotated TCRs were further analysed at the level of specific ORF or position within ORF. Depth was the summed frequency of annotated unique rearrangements, while breadth was defined as annotated unique rearrangements over total unique productive rearrangements. TCR breadth was compared between groups using two-sided Wilcoxon rank-sum tests. In its TCRdb copy, this immuneACCESS table keeps in-frame sequences only and misses some clones. Where compared with another copy, unresolved V genes explain less than half of these, and the others have no known cause. The DNA was the basis for D and trimming; V, J and clone size are from that table. This sample has hundreds of thousands of clones in its table, and about 89% of those were observed once. Of the sample, approximately 1.5% is held by the ten largest clones.

The sample's treatment or condition, from its label and the paper: roughly 18 received Ad26.COV2.S at low or high dose, single or two shots; about 5 received placebo; per-sample allocation not given. Repertoires of vaccine and placebo recipients were sequenced from samples taken on day 63 after the first injection. In Cohort 1b, about 25 adults aged 18-55 years were enrolled at a single site in Boston, USA, between 29 July and 7 August 2020. As a vaccine, Ad26.COV2.S was a replication-incompetent adenovirus type 26 vector that expressed a prefusion-stabilized SARS-CoV-2 spike protein derived from the original Wuhan strain. The germline V gene yields KGHDR for CDR1 and SFDVKD for CDR2. The junction carries 9 bases between V and J, which are trimmed by 3 bases and 4 bases respectively. Including the terminal cysteine and phenylalanine, the CDR3 comprises 14 residues. Of all the DNA, just the CDR3 is kept, 42 bases in frame from base 1.

This specimen consisted of peripheral blood, obtained in a trial of Ad26.COV2.S vaccine versus placebo. This chain joins TRBV24-1 to TRBJ2-1, with TRBD1 perhaps the D gene, on 6 matching bases. This receptor was identified in a person aged 18-60 years who received the Ad26.COV2.S COVID-19 vaccine or a placebo. The CDR3 loop reads CATSDGGAYNEQFF. The nucleotide sequence reads TGTGCCACCAGTGATGGGGGCGCGTACAATGAGCAGTTCTTC.